The present TCR beta chain was sequenced within a study of blood T cell repertoires in COVID-19. At the level of the study: Donors in the United States, Italy and Spain gave samples during acute or convalescent COVID-19. In each case, the material was cDNA or gDNA derived from T cells, B-cell-depleted T cells, or PBMCs.

This CDR3 has 14 amino acids. V shed 3 bases, J shed 2 bases, and the junction held 3 bases outside the gene matches. In germline, CDR1 is LNHDA, CDR2 SQIVND (reference sequence). In the original analysis: It was from reference gene primer amplification that nucleated cell counts were estimated. Profiling relied on immunoSEQ multiplex PCR, and the TCRdb table lists in-frame clones only, not all of them. That table supplies the V and J calls and clone size; D and trimming were determined from the DNA. The sample shows over 85,000 clones, more than 70% of them seen only once. Sequencing used peripheral blood. The V gene is TRBV19, the J gene TRBJ1-2, with 7 positions matching TRBD1. The TCR was taken from a human donor in a cohort sampled during active COVID-19. The CDR3 DNA is TGTGCCAGTAGTATGCCAGGGGGAAACTATGGCTACACCTTC. It encodes CASSMPGGNYGYTF.